One sample yielded the 21 T cell receptor beta chains listed below, sequenced in a study of blood T cell repertoires in COVID-19. TCRdb's copy holds only in-frame clones and misses some; the assay was immunoSEQ multiplex PCR. The sample shows around 200,000 clones, 83% of them seen only once. Sequencing was performed on peripheral blood. The receptors shown here come from a woman in her thirties or forties with active or convalescent COVID-19.

J is TRBJ2-3 and V is TRBV19; 7 nucleotides match TRBD2. Trimming cost V 6 bases and J 0 bases; bases outside gene matches: 3. Germline assignment: CDR1 LNHDA and CDR2 SQIVND (reference sequence). This CDR3 region has 14 residues. CDR3 in DNA: TGTGCCAGTAGGGAGCGGGGTAGCACAGATACGCAGTATTTT. Residues: CASRERGSTDTQYF.

This chain links TRBV5-8 with TRBJ2-1, with TRBD1 matching 7 bases. The V gene's germline CDR1 is SGHTS and CDR2 YDEGEE. With 0 bases clipped from V and 6 bases from J, the junction kept 12 bases outside the gene matches. The CDR3 spans 17 residues. The CDR3 region is CASSLARGTGVGNEQFF. CDR3 nucleotides: TGTGCCAGCAGCTTGGCCCGGGGTACAGGGGTTGGCAATGAGCAGTTCTTC.

This sequence joins TRBV11-3 and TRBJ1-4; 7 bases align to TRBD1. CDR1 and CDR2 (germline): SGHNT, YENEEA. J was trimmed by 7 bases and V by 5 bases; bases with no gene match: 10. This CDR3 spans 15 amino acids. The DNA of the CDR3 is TGTGCCAGCAGCGGCCGACAGGGCGCGCTTGAAAAACTGTTTTTT. Translating it yields CASSGRQGALEKLFF.

J is TRBJ1-1 and V is TRBV24-1, with 11 bases fitting TRBD1. CDR1 KGHDR and CDR2 SFDVKD come from the germline V gene. This CDR3 region has 15 residues. With V trimmed by 4 bases and J by 6 bases, 6 bases remained unmatched. CDR3 loop: CATSEGGQGGPEAFF. The CDR3 nucleotides read TGTGCCACCAGTGAGGGGGGACAGGGGGGCCCTGAAGCTTTCTTT.

V gene TRBV5-1 combines with J gene TRBJ1-3, with 8 positions matching TRBD1. This CDR3 spans 17 amino acids. J was trimmed by 3 bases and V by 4 bases; bases with no gene match: 12. Germline lookup yields CDR1 SGHRS and CDR2 YFSETQ. This CDR3 reads CASSPTLTGVNGNTIYF. CDR3 DNA: TGCGCCAGCAGCCCAACGTTGACAGGGGTCAATGGAAACACCATATATTTT.

The chain joins TRBV5-4 to TRBJ2-3; maybe TRBD2 (6 bases). Trimming shortened V by 1 base and J by 2 bases, and 14 bases separated the two germline ends. The CDR3 is 16 residues long. The V gene's germline CDR1 is SGHNT and CDR2 YYREEE (reference sequence). The CDR3 sequence is CASSLTLWGDTDTQYF. CDR3 nucleotides: TGTGCCAGCAGCTTGACATTATGGGGGGACACAGATACGCAGTATTTT.

The rearrangement links TRBV3-1 (or the pseudogene TRBV3-2) to TRBJ2-5; possible D gene TRBD2, 6 bases. V was pared by 4 bases and J by 4 bases, with 10 bases between. The CDR3 runs to 13 residues. Looked up from germline, CDR1 is LGHDT and CDR2 is YNNKEL (reference sequence). The CDR3 nucleotides are TGTGCCAGCAGCCCTACTAGCCGAGAGACCCAGTACTTC. Its protein product is CASSPTSRETQYF.

The chain is built from TRBV21-1 and TRBJ2-2; TRBD1 is the table's D call, not checked against the DNA. TRBV21-1 is designated a pseudogene. The CDR3 has 18 residues. This CDR3 reads CASSNYRTVIANTGELFF. The CDR3 DNA reads TGTGCCAGCAGCAATTACCGGACAGTTATCGCGAACACCGGGGAGCTGTTTTTT.

This chain uses TRBV2 with TRBJ1-2, with TRBD1 matching 8 bases. Trimming took 3 bases from V and 7 from J; bases not matched to a gene: 7. Germline assignment: CDR1 SNHLY and CDR2 FYNNEI. This CDR3 has 14 residues. The CDR3 region has the DNA TGTGCCAGCAGTGACTTTGACAGGGGACTTGGCTACACCTTC. It codes for CASSDFDRGLGYTF.

V gene TRBV2 combines with J gene TRBJ1-3, with D possibly TRBD1 on 6 matching bases. Trimming cost V 8 bases and J 1 base, with 9 bases left between them. Germline CDR1 is SNHLY and CDR2 is FYNNEI. The CDR3 loop spans 13 amino acids. CDR3 residues: CASRGASGNTIYF. CDR3 nucleotides: TGTGCCAGCCGGGGGGCTTCTGGAAACACCATATATTTT.

The table lists this clone with a count of one. The DNA of the CDR3 is TGTGCCAGCAGTTCTACAGGTGCTGAAGCTTTCTTT. This codes for CASSSTGAEAFF. The chain uses TRBV12-3 or TRBV12-4 and TRBJ1-1; D might be TRBD1 (5 bases). Trimming cost V 4 bases and J 6 bases, with 9 bases left between them. There are 12 residues in the CDR3.

This clone came up once. The chain is built from TRBV3-1 (or the pseudogene TRBV3-2) and TRBJ1-2, with unresolved D. From germline, CDR1 is LGHDT and CDR2 YNNKEL (reference sequence). Trimming took off 1 base at V and 8 bases at J, with 17 bases between the two ends. This CDR3 is 15 amino acids long. CDR3 in amino acids: CASSQGAGEPWGYTF. For the CDR3, the DNA is TGTGCCAGCAGCCAAGGGGCCGGGGAACCTTGGGGCTACACCTTC.

The CDR3 DNA sequence: TGTGCCAGCAGTGGGGACAGGGTCGAAAAACTGTTTTTT. Translating gives CASSGDRVEKLFF. The chain employs TRBV27 and TRBJ1-4; the match to TRBD1 covers 9 bases. Unmatched junction bases numbered 3, after V lost 5 bases and J lost 8 bases. The CDR3 is 13 amino acids. Germline CDR1 MNHEY, CDR2 SMNVEV (reference sequence).

As regards this clone: At the DNA level, this CDR3 is encoded by other sequences in the same sample as well. The rearrangement uses TRBV9 and TRBJ1-1; 10 bases are shared with TRBD1. The CDR3 loop spans 15 amino acids. Germline trimming cut 0 bases from V and 3 bases from J; bases unmatched to any gene: 2. CDR1 is SGDLS, CDR2 YYNGEE, per germline. The CDR3 protein is CASSVAGTGDTEAFF. CDR3 in DNA: TGTGCCAGCAGCGTAGCTGGGACAGGGGACACTGAAGCTTTCTTT. The full variable domain, its missing parts supplied by reference TRBV9 and TRBJ1-1, is DSGVTQTPKHLITATGQRVTLRCSPRSGDLSVYWYQQSLDQGLQFLIQYYNGEERAKGNILERFSAQQFPDLHSELNLSSLELGDSALYFCASSVAGTGDTEAFFGQGTRLTVV.

V gene TRBV6-5 combines with J gene TRBJ1-6; D unresolved. Germline CDR1 reads MNHEY; CDR2 reads SVGAGI. V lost 2 bases and J 5 bases, leaving 13 bases between the germline ends. The CDR3 is made up of 16 amino acids. CDR3 DNA sequence: TGTGCCAGCAGTTACAGCCCAGGTTCCAATAATTCACCCCTCCACTTT. Translated, it gives CASSYSPGSNNSPLHF.

The chain recombines TRBV5-6 with TRBJ1-5; no definite D call. The V end was cut by 1 base, the J end by 0 bases, with 17 bases between. The CDR3 runs 18 residues. Germline loops: CDR1 SGHDT, CDR2 YYEEEE. CDR3 DNA sequence: TGTGCCAGCAGCTTGTTTGGTTCTTCAGTTTATAGCAATCAGCCCCAGCATTTT. This codes for CASSLFGSSVYSNQPQHF.

A single count supports this clone. The chain links TRBV7-3 to TRBJ1-1; 9 nucleotides line up with TRBD1. The trim removed 4 bases at V and 5 bases at J, leaving 11 bases unmatched. The CDR3 consists of 16 residues. Germline CDR1 reads SGHTA; CDR2 reads FQGTGA. The CDR3 spells CASSSQGAAGGTEAFF. The DNA of the CDR3 is TGTGCCAGCAGCTCACAGGGGGCGGCGGGCGGGACTGAAGCTTTCTTT.

This chain connects TRBV5-1 to TRBJ2-7, with 11 bases lining up with TRBD1. The CDR3 is made up of 14 amino acids. Germline V gives CDR1 SGHRS, CDR2 YFSETQ. Trimming at V came to 3 bases and at J to 6 bases, leaving 5 bases not matched to a gene. The CDR3 sequence: CASSWGTGGAEQYF. CDR3 DNA sequence: TGCGCCAGCAGCTGGGGGACAGGGGGGGCCGAGCAGTACTTC.

The genes are TRBV30 and TRBJ1-2; D uncertain. This CDR3 has 15 residues. Trimming stripped 0 bases from V and 4 bases from J, with 15 bases between. The germline V gene encodes CDR1 GTSNPN and CDR2 SVGIG (reference sequence). The CDR3 here is CAWSVQWERGYGYTF. In DNA form, the CDR3 reads TGTGCCTGGAGTGTGCAATGGGAGCGGGGCTATGGCTACACCTTC.

This clone is a singleton in its sample. The chain recombines TRBV19 with TRBJ1-1, with D tentatively TRBD1 (5 bases). The V gene's germline CDR1 is LNHDA and CDR2 SQIVND (reference sequence). The ends were cut back, 5 bases at V and 4 bases at J, with 14 bases in the middle. This CDR3 is 14 amino acids long. The CDR3 DNA reads as TGTGCCAGTAGTCCCCGGGGGGGATCCACTGAAGCTTTCTTT. Its translation: CASSPRGGSTEAFF.

V and J are TRBV6-2 or TRBV6-3 and TRBJ1-1, with D possibly being TRBD1 (5 bases). With 4 bases removed from V and 7 bases from J, the gap between germline ends came to 22 bases. Germline CDR1 reads MNHEY; CDR2 reads SVGEGT. The CDR3 length is 16 residues. The CDR3 region has the DNA TGTGCCAGCAGTTCCATCCGGACTGGGACGGGGGGTGAAGCTTTCTTT. Its translation: CASSSIRTGTGGEAFF.